The T cell receptor beta chain under discussion was sequenced for a study of T cell repertoires in cytomegalovirus infection. Whole-study context: Indications came from public TCR beta signatures; they pointed to CMV infection and to a matching HLA type. Whole-study results and caveats: Across the ex vivo response, the dominant clonotypes were HLA-C-restricted CMV-specific TCR beta clonotypes. CMV carriers with the relevant HLA were identified by cumulative public TCR beta family frequency.

This clonotype was detected only a few times. Its antigen is unidentified. The CDR3 has 13 amino acids. V was pared by 1 base and J by 4 bases, with 8 bases between. CDR1 is SEHNR and CDR2 is FQNEAQ in the germline V gene (reference sequence). TCRdb called the reads again in MiXCR, with one record for every CDR3 protein. The data contain a few hundred thousand distinct CDR3 sequences, 33% of them singletons. This clonotype was sampled from a human donor in good health (CMV status not recorded). Some clones in this sample may be carry-over from other donors' samples. The chain has TRBV7-9 and TRBJ2-7, with D maybe TRBD2 (6 bases). Sequencing was performed on cultured PBMCs, taken from culture after CMV antigen stimulation. In nucleotides, the CDR3 is TGTGCCAGCAGCTTAGAGGGACTTTACGAGCAGTACGTC. Translation: CASSLEGLYEQYV.